Each of the 14 T cell receptor beta chains below was sequenced from the same sample in a study of blood T cell repertoires in COVID-19 (TCRdb year 2020). Library preparation employed the immunoSEQ multiplex PCR assay. TCRdb retrieved this table from immuneACCESS and kept in-frame rearrangements only. Not all clones are present; in checked studies, unresolved V genes account for under half, and no reason is known for the remainder. The sample data list under 200,000 clones, and around 80% of these were observed just once. The biggest ten clones account for approximately 6.9% of the sample. Sequenced material: peripheral blood. All receptors come from a man in his fifties or sixties with acute or convalescent COVID-19.

This chain links TRBV3-1 (or the pseudogene TRBV3-2) with TRBJ1-1; D unclear. CDR1 LGHDT and CDR2 YNNKEL come from the germline V gene (reference sequence). V lost 0 bases, J lost 10 bases, and 9 bases lay in between. This CDR3 has 12 amino acids. The CDR3 bases are TGTGCCAGCAGCCAAGATCGAGGAGCAGCTTTCTTT. It codes for CASSQDRGAAFF.

The chain couples TRBV13 to TRBJ1-6; 7 nucleotides align to TRBD1. The CDR3 length is 15 residues. CDR1 PRHDT and CDR2 FYEKMQ come from the germline V gene (reference sequence). V gave up 5 bases and J gave up 5 bases; unmatched junction bases: 6. As DNA, the CDR3 is TGTGCCAGCAGCAAGCGGACAGGCGATAATTCACCCCTCCACTTT. Translating gives CASSKRTGDNSPLHF.

This chain uses TRBV2 with TRBJ1-5; 8 nucleotides align to TRBD1. Germline loops: CDR1 SNHLY, CDR2 FYNNEI. The V segment lost 4 bases and the J segment 4 bases; nucleotides outside the gene matches: 3. This CDR3 has 14 amino acids. In DNA, the CDR3 is TGTGCCAGCAGTGTGGACAGGGTGAATCAGCCCCAGCATTTT. Its translation: CASSVDRVNQPQHF. The complete variable domain, with remaining parts taken from reference TRBV2 and TRBJ1-5, reads EPEVTQTPSHQVTQMGQEVILRCVPISNHLYFYWYRQILGQKVEFLVSFYNNEISEKSEIFDDQFSVERPDGSNFTLKIRSTKLEDSAMYFCASSVDRVNQPQHFGDGTRLSIL.

This sequence joins TRBV6-5 and TRBJ2-7; TRBD1 matches 7 bases. Germline CDR1 MNHEY, CDR2 SVGAGI. V shed 5 bases and J 3 bases; nucleotides not matched to a gene: 4. The CDR3 totals 13 residues. The CDR3 reads CASSRDSNYEQYF. DNA of the CDR3: TGTGCCAGCAGTAGGGACAGTAACTACGAGCAGTACTTC.

The gene calls are TRBV19 and TRBJ2-7, with 7 bases lining up with TRBD1. With V trimmed by 5 bases and J by 0 bases, 7 bases remained unmatched. CDR1 is LNHDA, CDR2 SQIVND, per germline (reference sequence). The CDR3 contains 15 residues. CDR3 DNA sequence: TGTGCCAGTAGTCCAGGGGACAGAGACTCCTACGAGCAGTACTTC. Its translation: CASSPGDRDSYEQYF. The full variable domain, in which reference TRBV19 and TRBJ2-7 provide the parts outside the CDR3, is DGGITQSPKYLFRKEGQNVTLSCEQNLNHDAMYWYRQDPGQGLRLIYYSQIVNDFQKGDIAEGYSVSREKKESFPLTVTSAQKNPTAFYLCASSPGDRDSYEQYFGPGTRLTVT.

This clone occurred once. The chain employs TRBV4-3 and TRBJ1-6; 9 bases fit TRBD1. This CDR3 contains 15 residues. V lost 4 bases to trimming and J lost 6 bases; unmatched junction nucleotides: 4. Germline V gene data show CDR1 as LGHNA and CDR2 as YSLEER. CDR3: CASSLGDRANSPLHF. The DNA for the CDR3 is TGCGCCAGCAGCCTAGGGGACAGGGCTAATTCACCCCTCCACTTT.

The chain couples TRBV2 to TRBJ1-2; D is undetermined. Germline V lookup: CDR1 SNHLY, CDR2 FYNNEI. The CDR3 length is 14 residues. Trimming cost V 6 bases and J 7 bases, with 18 bases left between them. CDR3 sequence reads: CASRTRVMDGGYTF. The CDR3 DNA sequence: TGTGCCAGCAGGACGCGGGTAATGGATGGTGGCTACACCTTC.

The rearrangement links TRBV15 to TRBJ2-3; no firm D call. Per the germline V gene, CDR1 is LNHNV and CDR2 is YYDKDF (reference sequence). The CDR3 is 15 residues long. Trimming left V 4 bases short and J 1 base short, with 12 bases between. This chain's CDR3 is CATSKPVYGTDTQYF. The CDR3 bases are TGTGCCACCAGCAAGCCCGTTTATGGCACAGATACGCAGTATTTT.

V and J are TRBV20-1 and TRBJ1-1; unclear D gene. The CDR3 length is 13 residues. CDR1 and CDR2 from the germline V gene are DFQATT and SNEGSKA (reference sequence). Between the trimmed V and J ends, which lost 3 bases and 5 bases, there was a span of 13 bases. The CDR3 sequence: CSASGRLRTEAFF. In DNA form, the CDR3 reads TGCAGTGCTAGTGGGAGATTGAGGACTGAAGCTTTCTTT.

This chain uses TRBV5-1 with TRBJ2-7; maybe TRBD1 (6 bases). The CDR3 covers 12 residues. Germline-derived CDR1 and CDR2 are SGHRS and YFSETQ. The V gene lost 0 bases and the J gene lost 6 bases, with 7 bases spanning the gap. The CDR3 protein is CASSLVGAEQYF. The CDR3 DNA reads as TGCGCCAGCAGCTTGGTGGGGGCCGAGCAGTACTTC.

The chain uses TRBV11-2 and TRBJ1-2; no clear D gene. V dropped 0 bases and J dropped 6 bases, with 8 bases sitting between them. CDR3 length equals 13 residues. CDR1 SGHAT and CDR2 FQNNGV come from the germline V gene. Written as DNA, the CDR3 is TGTGCCAGCAGCTTAGATCGGGTGCATGGCTACACCTTC. Encoded protein: CASSLDRVHGYTF.

CDR3 amino acids: CASTPSLGTSGYNEQFF. The DNA for the CDR3 is TGTGCCAGTACCCCTTCCCTGGGGACTAGCGGATACAATGAGCAGTTCTTC. The rearrangement links TRBV19 to TRBJ2-1, with 11 bases lining up with TRBD2. Germline-derived CDR1 and CDR2 are LNHDA and SQIVND (reference sequence). The CDR3 extends over 17 amino acids. The ends lost 7 bases at V and 4 bases at J; junction bases unmatched: 12.

The table lists this clone with a count of one. The rearrangement joins TRBV7-5 to TRBJ2-2; TRBD2 was called by the table and not checked on the DNA. TRBV7-5 is a pseudogene locus. This CDR3 has 13 amino acids. CDR3 bases: TGTGTCAGAAGCCGGACTAGCGAGGGCGAGCTGTTTTTT. Translating gives CVRSRTSEGELFF.

The chain is built from TRBV7-2 and TRBJ1-3; D unclear. V dropped 1 base and J dropped 0 bases, with 4 bases sitting between them. The CDR3 totals 14 residues. CDR1 is SGHTA, CDR2 FQGNSA, per germline. The CDR3, as DNA: TGTGCCAGCAGCTTAGGACTCTCTGGAAACACCATATATTTT. It specifies CASSLGLSGNTIYF. The full variable domain, with the rest looked up from reference TRBV7-2 and TRBJ1-3, is GAGVSQSPSNKVTEKGKDVELRCDPISGHTALYWYRQSLGQGLEFLIYFQGNSAPDKSGLPSDRFSAERTGGSVSTLTIQRTQQEDSAVYLCASSLGLSGNTIYFGEGSWLTVV.